The 5 T cell receptor beta chains below all came from one sample that was sequenced in a study of shared T cell receptors in the human thymus. The protocol was immunoSEQ multiplex PCR, while the TCRdb copy is restricted to in-frame clones and leaves out a portion. This table has 600,000 to 900,000 clones, 70% to 90% appearing once. The same sample was also studied in work on human thymus T cells.

Sequences were obtained from thymocytes. These receptors came from a girl under three years old with a congenital heart defect.

The V call is TRBV4-1, the J call TRBJ2-5; 8 bases map to TRBD2. The CDR3 sequence is 16 residues long. Losses at the gene ends were 0 bases for V and 0 bases for J; bases not matched to a gene: 3. The germline V gene has CDR1 MGHRA and CDR2 YSYEKL. For the CDR3, the DNA is TGCGCCAGCAGCCAAGACGAGCGGGGGTACCAAGAGACCCAGTACTTC. Its translation is CASSQDERGYQETQYF.

CDR3 sequence reads: CASSQGDRGLTIYF. The DNA for the CDR3 is TGTGCCAGCAGCCAGGGAGACAGGGGGCTAACCATATATTTT. This chain joins TRBV4-2 and TRBJ1-3; 10 bases match TRBD1. Per the germline V gene, CDR1 is LGHNA and CDR2 is YNFKEQ. V shed 3 bases and J 10 bases; nucleotides not matched to a gene: 6. CDR3 length: 14 amino acids.

The chain joins TRBV5-5 to TRBJ1-2; a weak D match, TRBD1 (5 bases). This CDR3 is built from 15 residues. V was cut by 1 base and J by 2 bases, with 12 bases left in between. Germline loops: CDR1 SGHKS, CDR2 YYEKEE (reference sequence). The CDR3 coding sequence is TGTGCCAGCAGCTTGATAGAGGCAGGGAACTATGGCTACACCTTC. Translating it yields CASSLIEAGNYGYTF.

This clone was observed once. V usage is TRBV5-6 and J usage is TRBJ1-2; D is perhaps TRBD1 (5 bases). CDR1 and CDR2 from the germline V gene are SGHDT and YYEEEE. Trimming stripped 1 base from V and 4 bases from J, with 14 bases between. The CDR3 loop spans 15 amino acids. CDR3 in DNA: TGTGCCAGCAGCTTGAGGGCAGGGATCGCCTATGGCTACACCTTC. Protein product: CASSLRAGIAYGYTF. The whole variable domain, remainder taken from reference TRBV5-6 and TRBJ1-2, is DAGVTQSPTHLIKTRGQQVTLRCSPKSGHDTVSWYQQALGQGPQFIFQYYEEEERQRGNFPDRFSGHQFPNYSSELNVNALLLGDSALYLCASSLRAGIAYGYTFGSGTRLTVV.

The gene calls are TRBV28 and TRBJ1-2; D is perhaps TRBD1 (5 bases). In germline, CDR1 is MDHEN, CDR2 SYDVKM. The CDR3 is 14 residues long. V was trimmed by 6 bases and J by 7 bases, leaving 18 bases between them. Here the CDR3 reads CASRVRLRGGGYTF. In DNA, the CDR3 is TGTGCCAGCAGAGTTAGATTGCGCGGGGGTGGCTACACCTTC.